This T cell receptor (beta chain) was sequenced for a study of identical twins. General observations from the study: The conclusions drew on cross-sectional statistical analysis instead of tracking the same donors. Abundant beta clonotypes from cord blood bore fewer insertions; memory repertoires lacked this pattern.

This clonotype was counted only a few times. Its antigen remains unknown. TCRdb passed the 5' RACE reads through MiXCR, listing each CDR3 protein once. The data contain around 1.7 million distinct CDR3 sequences, less than 35% of them seen just once; the ten biggest clones take up about 0.25%. This sequence originates from a newborn girl in good health. The specimen sequenced was cord blood.

The CDR3 DNA reads as TGTGCTAGTGGCCTTACAGGCGATGAGCAGTACTTC. It codes for CASGLTGDEQYF. The chain carries TRBV12-5 and TRBJ2-5, with a tentative D call TRBD1 (5 bases). Germline V CDR1 and CDR2: LGHNT, FRNRAP. The CDR3 is made up of 12 amino acids. Trimming took off 6 bases at V and 11 bases at J, with 16 bases between the two ends.